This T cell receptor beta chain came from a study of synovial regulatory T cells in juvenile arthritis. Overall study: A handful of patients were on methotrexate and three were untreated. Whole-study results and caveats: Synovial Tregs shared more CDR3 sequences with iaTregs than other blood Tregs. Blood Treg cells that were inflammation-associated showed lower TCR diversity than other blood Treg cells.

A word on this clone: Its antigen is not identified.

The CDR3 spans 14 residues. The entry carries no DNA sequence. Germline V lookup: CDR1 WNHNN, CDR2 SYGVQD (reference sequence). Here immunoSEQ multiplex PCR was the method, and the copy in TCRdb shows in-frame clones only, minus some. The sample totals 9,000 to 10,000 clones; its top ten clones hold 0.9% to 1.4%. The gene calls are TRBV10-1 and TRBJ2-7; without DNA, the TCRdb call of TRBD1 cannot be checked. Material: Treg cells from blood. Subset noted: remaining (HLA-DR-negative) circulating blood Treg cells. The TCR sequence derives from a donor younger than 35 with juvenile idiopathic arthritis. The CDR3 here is CARGQRRTAYEQYF.